Each of the 14 T cell receptor beta chains below was sequenced from the same sample in a study of radiation and T cells in renal cell carcinoma. This sample's time point: baseline pretreatment blood. Indicated treatment: 15 Gy SBRT to primary tumor, nephrectomy 4 weeks later. Profiled with immunoSEQ multiplex PCR; TCRdb holds only in-frame clones, not every one. The sample carries around 140,000 clones, less than 90% recorded once. The sequencing used blood, collected from a patient whose treatment included radiotherapy and nephrectomy. These receptors were obtained from an older woman with renal cell carcinoma.

This chain uses TRBV10-3 with TRBJ1-1; the D gene is possibly TRBD1 (6 bases). The V end lost 6 bases, the J end lost 5 bases, and 13 bases lay between the germline ends. This CDR3 spans 13 amino acids. Germline CDR1 is ENHRY and CDR2 is SYGVKD. The CDR3 DNA sequence: TGTGCCATCAGGTACAGGGAAAGGACTGAAGCTTTCTTT. Amino acids: CAIRYRERTEAFF.

The gene calls are TRBV28 and TRBJ1-6; TRBD1 might be the D (6 bases). Per the germline V gene, CDR1 is MDHEN and CDR2 is SYDVKM. Deletions cut 5 bases from V and 7 bases from J, with 15 bases between. The CDR3 spans 15 residues. The CDR3 spells CASSPLGRGNSPLHF. The CDR3 nucleotides are TGTGCCAGCAGTCCCCTTGGGAGGGGGAATTCACCCCTCCACTTT.

CDR3 in DNA: TGTGCCAGCAGTTACTTGGGGGGCAGTGGGAGGGATACGCAGTATTTT. Translation gives CASSYLGGSGRDTQYF. This chain links TRBV6-5 with TRBJ2-3; possibly TRBD1 or TRBD2 for D (6 bases each). Germline CDR1 and CDR2: MNHEY and SVGAGI. The V end was cut by 1 base, the J end by 6 bases, with 17 bases between. This CDR3 is built from 16 residues.

This chain links TRBV6-5 with TRBJ1-1; no firm D call. The germline V gene has CDR1 MNHEY and CDR2 SVGAGI. Trimming stripped 5 bases from V and 1 base from J, with 11 bases between. The CDR3 contains 14 residues. The CDR3 reads CASSPQSGNTEAFF. Here the CDR3 DNA reads TGTGCCAGCAGTCCTCAGTCCGGGAACACTGAAGCTTTCTTT.

The chain uses TRBV5-1 and TRBJ1-3; possible D gene TRBD1, 5 bases. The length of the CDR3 is 15 residues. V was trimmed by 4 bases and J by 3 bases, leaving 14 bases between them. Looked up from germline, CDR1 is SGHRS and CDR2 is YFSETQ. The CDR3 coding sequence is TGCGCCAGCAGCGTGTCCGGGACCGGTGGAAACACCATATATTTT. Translation gives CASSVSGTGGNTIYF.

The chain recombines TRBV4-1 with TRBJ2-3; TRBD2 agrees at 9 bases. V dropped 0 bases and J dropped 2; count of bases not matched to a gene: 9. The CDR3 covers 18 residues. Germline V CDR1 and CDR2: MGHRA, YSYEKL. The CDR3 reads CASSQERQAGGYTDTQYF. CDR3 bases: TGCGCCAGCAGCCAAGAGCGTCAAGCGGGGGGTTACACAGATACGCAGTATTTT.

J is TRBJ2-3 and V is TRBV2; D remains unclear. V was shortened by 4 bases and J by 4 bases, with 9 bases between the two germline ends. This CDR3 is built from 13 residues. Looked up from germline, CDR1 is SNHLY and CDR2 is FYNNEI. The CDR3 bases are TGTGCCAGCAGTGGGGGTGGGGCAGATACGCAGTATTTT. Protein: CASSGGGADTQYF. The full variable domain, in which reference TRBV2 and TRBJ2-3 provide the parts outside the CDR3, is EPEVTQTPSHQVTQMGQEVILRCVPISNHLYFYWYRQILGQKVEFLVSFYNNEISEKSEIFDDQFSVERPDGSNFTLKIRSTKLEDSAMYFCASSGGGADTQYFGPGTRLTVL.

This sequence joins TRBV12-5 and TRBJ1-2; D gene unclear. The CDR3 extends over 13 amino acids. Trimming cost V 1 base and J 6 bases, with 9 bases left between them. The germline V gene has CDR1 LGHNT and CDR2 FRNRAP. The CDR3 region has the DNA TGTGCTAGTGGTTTGGGGCAGTGGAATGGCTACACCTTC. Translation gives CASGLGQWNGYTF.

The chain has TRBV29-1 and TRBJ2-7, with 9 bases lining up with TRBD2. Germline loops: CDR1 SQVTM, CDR2 ANQGSEA. The CDR3 is 12 amino acids. The V and J ends lost 7 bases and 2 bases, in that order; junction bases with no gene match: 3. CDR3 loop: CSGLADTYEQYF. The CDR3 coding sequence is TGCAGCGGACTAGCGGATACCTACGAGCAGTACTTC.

The chain has TRBV19 and TRBJ2-3, with D possibly being TRBD1 (6 bases). Trimming pared 1 base from V and 4 bases from J, leaving 12 bases between. The CDR3 extends over 15 amino acids. Germline assignment: CDR1 LNHDA and CDR2 SQIVND (reference sequence). CDR3: CASSIAGAGADTQYF. The CDR3 coding sequence is TGTGCCAGTAGTATAGCAGGGGCCGGGGCAGATACGCAGTATTTT.

The chain links TRBV7-9 to TRBJ1-4; no reliable D call. The CDR3 consists of 14 residues. Trimming stripped 2 bases from V and 5 bases from J, with 9 bases between. Germline CDR1 reads SEHNR; CDR2 reads FQNEAQ (reference sequence). The CDR3 bases are TGTGCCAGCAGCTTAAGGAACGCCAATGAAAAACTGTTTTTT. This encodes CASSLRNANEKLFF.

V gene TRBV28 combines with J gene TRBJ1-2; D not resolved. This CDR3 spans 13 amino acids. Trimming stripped 2 bases from V and 4 bases from J, with 8 bases between. The germline V gene encodes CDR1 MDHEN and CDR2 SYDVKM. The DNA of the CDR3 is TGTGCCAGCAGTTTAGGGGTCTCCTATGGCTACACCTTC. This codes for CASSLGVSYGYTF.

V and J are TRBV30 and TRBJ1-2, with 8 positions matching TRBD1. CDR3 length: 13 amino acids. Germline CDR1 GTSNPN, CDR2 SVGIG (reference sequence). The trim removed 3 bases at V and 5 bases at J, leaving 5 bases unmatched. CDR3 sequence (DNA): TGTGCCTGGAGAGGACAGGGAGGGTATGGCTACACCTTC. Amino acids: CAWRGQGGYGYTF.

This chain uses TRBV7-2 with TRBJ2-2; D is unresolved. Germline V gene sequence: CDR1 SGHTA, CDR2 FQGNSA. The V and J ends lost 5 bases and 4 bases respectively, with 14 bases between them. The CDR3 is 15 residues long. CDR3 residues: CASSAALGGTGELFF. The CDR3 region has the DNA TGTGCCAGCAGCGCAGCCTTGGGCGGCACCGGGGAGCTGTTTTTT.